The rows below give T cell receptor beta chains drawn from one sample of a study of HIV-infected patients and healthy controls. TCRdb used MiXCR to reprocess the 5' RACE reads, holding one entry per CDR3 protein. The sample records about 13,000 distinct CDR3 sequences, about a tenth being singletons. Specimen: blood. The receptors come from an adult in good health. CDR3s include the opening cysteine and the closing phenylalanine or tryptophan. The D gene is left open where the match is weak. Clone sizes are given selectively: once, few, many, or a class where the clone is expanded.

v_gene: TRBV20-1; d_gene: TRBD2; j_gene: TRBJ2-1; abundance: medium-sized; CDR3nt: TGCAGTGTCAATGCACCCGCTAGCGGGGACAATGAGCAGTTCTTC; CDR3aa: CSVNAPASGDNEQFF
v_gene: TRBV19; d_gene: .; j_gene: TRBJ1-1; abundance: few; CDR3nt: TGTGCCAGTAGTTCACGGACCCTCCGAGAAACTGAAGCTTTCTTT; CDR3aa: CASSSRTLRETEAFF
v_gene: TRBV5-1; d_gene: .; j_gene: TRBJ2-6; abundance: medium-sized; CDR3nt: TGCGCCAGCAGCTCTGACGGGCCTGGGGCCAACGTCCTGACTTTC; CDR3aa: CASSSDGPGANVLTF
v_gene: TRBV19; d_gene: .; j_gene: TRBJ1-3; abundance: many; CDR3nt: TGTGCCAGTAGTAGGTCCGGAAACACCATATATTTT; CDR3aa: CASSRSGNTIYF
v_gene: TRBV29-1; d_gene: TRBD1; j_gene: TRBJ1-1; abundance: .; CDR3nt: TGCAGCGTTGAAGGCGAGGACAGGGATGGGAAAACTGAAGCTTTCTTT; CDR3aa: CSVEGEDRDGKTEAFF
v_gene: TRBV28; d_gene: .; j_gene: TRBJ1-1; abundance: medium-sized; CDR3nt: TGTGCCAGCAGTTCCCGGGCGCCTGTCACTGAAGCTTTCTTT; CDR3aa: CASSSRAPVTEAFF
v_gene: TRBV29-1; d_gene: .; j_gene: TRBJ1-2; abundance: .; CDR3nt: TGCAGCGTTGTTCAGGGCGGTGGTTTCGGCTATGGCTACACCTTC; CDR3aa: CSVVQGGGFGYGYTF
v_gene: TRBV29-1; d_gene: TRBD2; j_gene: TRBJ2-3; abundance: .; CDR3nt: TGCAGCGTTCCTCTCACTAGCGGGAGTGCAGATACGCAGTATTTT; CDR3aa: CSVPLTSGSADTQYF
v_gene: TRBV7-2; d_gene: .; j_gene: TRBJ2-5; abundance: many; CDR3nt: TGTGCCAGCAGCCAAGGCAGTCAAGAGACCCAGTACTTC; CDR3aa: CASSQGSQETQYF
v_gene: TRBV5-1; d_gene: .; j_gene: TRBJ2-1; abundance: .; CDR3nt: TGCGCCAGCAGCCCAGTCCCCTACAATGAGCAGTTCTTC; CDR3aa: CASSPVPYNEQFF
v_gene: TRBV29-1; d_gene: .; j_gene: TRBJ1-1; abundance: medium-sized; CDR3nt: TGCAGCGCTAACGGACGTCTGAACACTGAAGCTTTCTTT; CDR3aa: CSANGRLNTEAFF
v_gene: TRBV6-5; d_gene: .; j_gene: TRBJ2-1; abundance: many; CDR3nt: TGTGCCAGCAGTCAGGACTGGGACAATGAGCAGTTCTTC; CDR3aa: CASSQDWDNEQFF
v_gene: TRBV25-1; d_gene: .; j_gene: TRBJ2-3; abundance: .; CDR3nt: TGTGCCAGCAGTGAAAACGGTCGGCAGATCACAGATACGCAGTATTTT; CDR3aa: CASSENGRQITDTQYF
v_gene: TRBV5-6; d_gene: .; j_gene: TRBJ2-1; abundance: .; CDR3nt: TGTGCCAGCACCCCACCCCCGGAGGATAACTTGAATGAGCAGTTCTTC; CDR3aa: CASTPPPEDNLNEQFF
v_gene: TRBV7-9; d_gene: TRBD2; j_gene: TRBJ2-1; abundance: medium-sized; CDR3nt: TGTGCCAGCAGCCTCCTAACGGGAGGAGCGTACAATGAGCAGTTCTTC; CDR3aa: CASSLLTGGAYNEQFF
v_gene: TRBV28; d_gene: TRBD2; j_gene: TRBJ2-7; abundance: medium-sized; CDR3nt: TGTGCCAGCAGTGCCCCGTCACTAGCGGGAGTGAAGTACGAGCAGTACTTC; CDR3aa: CASSAPSLAGVKYEQYF
v_gene: TRBV10-3; d_gene: TRBD1; j_gene: TRBJ1-1; abundance: .; CDR3nt: TGTGCCATCGGGGACAGGGGGGGAACGGGCACTGAAGCTTTCTTT; CDR3aa: CAIGDRGGTGTEAFF
v_gene: TRBV27; d_gene: .; j_gene: TRBJ1-6; abundance: many; CDR3nt: TGTGCCAGCGCCTCCCTGTCTTATAATTCACCCCTCCACTTT; CDR3aa: CASASLSYNSPLHF
v_gene: TRBV6-2/TRBV6-3; d_gene: .; j_gene: TRBJ1-6; abundance: medium-sized; CDR3nt: TGTGCCAGCAGCCCTGCGACAGCAAAAAATTCACCCCTCCACTTT; CDR3aa: CASSPATAKNSPLHF
v_gene: TRBV29-1; d_gene: TRBD2; j_gene: TRBJ2-1; abundance: .; CDR3nt: TGCAGCGGGACTAGCGGGAGACCTGAGCAGTTCTTC; CDR3aa: CSGTSGRPEQFF
v_gene: TRBV10-3; d_gene: .; j_gene: TRBJ2-1; abundance: many; CDR3nt: TGTGCCATCAGTGAGTCAATTGAGCAGTTCTTC; CDR3aa: CAISESIEQFF